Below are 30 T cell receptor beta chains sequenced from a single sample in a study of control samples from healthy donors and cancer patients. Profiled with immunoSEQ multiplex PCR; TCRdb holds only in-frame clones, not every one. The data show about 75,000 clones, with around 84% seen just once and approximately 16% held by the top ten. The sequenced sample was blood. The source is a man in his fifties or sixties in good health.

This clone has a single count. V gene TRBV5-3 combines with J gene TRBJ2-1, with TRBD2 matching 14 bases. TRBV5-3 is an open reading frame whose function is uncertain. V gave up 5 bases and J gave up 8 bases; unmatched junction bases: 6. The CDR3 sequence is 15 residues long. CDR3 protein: CARSLTSGREDEQFF. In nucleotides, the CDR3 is TGTGCCAGAAGTCTGACTAGCGGGAGGGAGGATGAGCAGTTCTTC.

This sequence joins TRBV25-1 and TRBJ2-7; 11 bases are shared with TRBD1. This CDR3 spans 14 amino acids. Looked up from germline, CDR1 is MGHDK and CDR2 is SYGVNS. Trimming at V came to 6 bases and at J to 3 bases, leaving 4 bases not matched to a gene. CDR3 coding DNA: TGTGCCAGCAGACGCGGGACAGGGGGCTACGAGCAGTACTTC. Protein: CASRRGTGGYEQYF.

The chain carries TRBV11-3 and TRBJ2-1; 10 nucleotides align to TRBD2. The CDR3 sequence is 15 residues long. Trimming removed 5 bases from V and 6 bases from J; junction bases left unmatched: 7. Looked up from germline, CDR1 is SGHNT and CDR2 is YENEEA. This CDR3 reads CASSPRLAGPNEQFF. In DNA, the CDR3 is TGTGCCAGCAGCCCAAGACTAGCGGGTCCCAATGAGCAGTTCTTC.

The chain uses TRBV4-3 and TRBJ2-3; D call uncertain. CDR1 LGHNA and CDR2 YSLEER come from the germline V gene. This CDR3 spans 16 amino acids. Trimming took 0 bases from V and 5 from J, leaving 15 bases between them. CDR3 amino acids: CASSQDSSARKDTQYF. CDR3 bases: TGCGCCAGCAGCCAAGATTCTTCGGCGCGGAAAGATACGCAGTATTTT.

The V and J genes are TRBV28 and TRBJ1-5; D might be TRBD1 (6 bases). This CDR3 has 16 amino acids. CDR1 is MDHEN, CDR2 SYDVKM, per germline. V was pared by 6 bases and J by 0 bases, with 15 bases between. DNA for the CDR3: TGTGCCAGCAGCCAAACTCAGGGGATTAGCAATCAGCCCCAGCATTTT. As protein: CASSQTQGISNQPQHF.

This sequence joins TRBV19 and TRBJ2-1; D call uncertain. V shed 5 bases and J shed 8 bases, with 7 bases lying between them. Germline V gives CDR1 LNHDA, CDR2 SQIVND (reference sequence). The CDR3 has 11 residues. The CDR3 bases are TGTGCCAGTAGTTCCTGGGATGAGCAGTTCTTC. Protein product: CASSSWDEQFF.

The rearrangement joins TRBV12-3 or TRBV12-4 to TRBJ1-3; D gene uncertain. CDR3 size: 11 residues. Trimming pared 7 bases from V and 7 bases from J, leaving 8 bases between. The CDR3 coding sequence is TGTGCCAGCACTTATCTGAACACCATATATTTT. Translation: CASTYLNTIYF.

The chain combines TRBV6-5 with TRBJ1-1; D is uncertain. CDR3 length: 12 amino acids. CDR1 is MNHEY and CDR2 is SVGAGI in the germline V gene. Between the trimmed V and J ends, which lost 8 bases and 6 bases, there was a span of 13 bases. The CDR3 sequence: CASARVSSEAFF. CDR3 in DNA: TGTGCCAGCGCGAGAGTCTCTTCTGAAGCTTTCTTT.

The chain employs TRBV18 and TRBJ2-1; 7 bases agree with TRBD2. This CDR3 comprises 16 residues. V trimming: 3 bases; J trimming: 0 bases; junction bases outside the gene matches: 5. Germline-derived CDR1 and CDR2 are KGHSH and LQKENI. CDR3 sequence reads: CASSPRREPSYNEQFF. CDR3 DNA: TGTGCCAGCTCACCCCGGCGGGAGCCCTCCTACAATGAGCAGTTCTTC.

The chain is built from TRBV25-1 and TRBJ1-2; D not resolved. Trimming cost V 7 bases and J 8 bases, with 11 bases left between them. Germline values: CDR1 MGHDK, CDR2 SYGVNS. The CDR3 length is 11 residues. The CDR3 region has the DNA TGTGCCAGCAAAGTAGGCGGGGGCTACACCTTC. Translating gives CASKVGGGYTF.

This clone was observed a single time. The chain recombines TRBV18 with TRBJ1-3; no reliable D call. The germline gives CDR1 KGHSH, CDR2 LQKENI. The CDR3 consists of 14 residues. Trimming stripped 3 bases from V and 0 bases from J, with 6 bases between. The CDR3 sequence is CASSPASSGNTIYF. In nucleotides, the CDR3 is TGTGCCAGCTCACCGGCCTCCTCTGGAAACACCATATATTTT.

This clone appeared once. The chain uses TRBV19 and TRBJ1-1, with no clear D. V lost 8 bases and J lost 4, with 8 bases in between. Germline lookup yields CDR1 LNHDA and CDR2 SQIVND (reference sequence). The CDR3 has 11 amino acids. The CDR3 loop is CASGLGTEAFF. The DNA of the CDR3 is TGTGCCAGTGGCCTGGGCACTGAAGCTTTCTTT.

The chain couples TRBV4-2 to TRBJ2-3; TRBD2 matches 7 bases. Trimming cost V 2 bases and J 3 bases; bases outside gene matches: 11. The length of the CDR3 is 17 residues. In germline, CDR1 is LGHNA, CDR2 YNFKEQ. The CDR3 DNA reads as TGTGCCAGCAGCCAAACCCGAGGAGCGGGGAGTACAGATACGCAGTATTTT. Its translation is CASSQTRGAGSTDTQYF.

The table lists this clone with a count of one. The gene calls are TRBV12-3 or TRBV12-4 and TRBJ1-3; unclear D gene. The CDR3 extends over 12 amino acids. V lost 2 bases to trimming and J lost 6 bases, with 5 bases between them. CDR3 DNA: TGTGCCAGCAGTTTAAGAGAAAACACCATATATTTT. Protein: CASSLRENTIYF.

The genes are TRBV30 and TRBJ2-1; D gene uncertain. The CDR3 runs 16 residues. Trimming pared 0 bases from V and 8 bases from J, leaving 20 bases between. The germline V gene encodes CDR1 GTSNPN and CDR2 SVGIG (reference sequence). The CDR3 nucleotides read TGTGCCTGGAGTGTAGGTAGCCGGATACTGCGCCATGAGCAGTTCTTC. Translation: CAWSVGSRILRHEQFF.

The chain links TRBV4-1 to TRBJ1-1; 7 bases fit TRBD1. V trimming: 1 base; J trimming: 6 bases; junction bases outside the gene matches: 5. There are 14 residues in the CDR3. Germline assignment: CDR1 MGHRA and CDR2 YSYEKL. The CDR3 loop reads CASSQGTGWAEAFF. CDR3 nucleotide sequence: TGCGCCAGCAGCCAAGGGACAGGTTGGGCTGAAGCTTTCTTT.

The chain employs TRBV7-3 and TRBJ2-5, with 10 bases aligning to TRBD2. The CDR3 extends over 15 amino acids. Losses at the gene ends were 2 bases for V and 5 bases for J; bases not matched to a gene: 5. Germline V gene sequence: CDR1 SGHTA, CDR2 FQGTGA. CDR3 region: CASSLGAGGPETQYF. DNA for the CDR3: TGTGCCAGCAGCTTAGGAGCGGGAGGGCCCGAGACCCAGTACTTC. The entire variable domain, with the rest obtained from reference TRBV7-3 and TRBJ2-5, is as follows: GAGVSQTPSNKVTEKGKYVELRCDPISGHTALYWYRQSLGQGPEFLIYFQGTGAADDSGLPNDRFFAVRPEGSVSTLKIQRTERGDSAVYLCASSLGAGGPETQYFGPGTRLLVL.

In DNA form, the CDR3 reads TGTGCCAGCAGCCCAACAGGGGCGCAAGAGACCCAGTACTTC. This translates into CASSPTGAQETQYF. This chain connects TRBV5-4 to TRBJ2-5, with 7 positions matching TRBD1. Germline assignment: CDR1 SGHNT and CDR2 YYREEE (reference sequence). Losses at the gene ends were 4 bases for V and 2 bases for J; bases not matched to a gene: 5. There are 14 residues in the CDR3.

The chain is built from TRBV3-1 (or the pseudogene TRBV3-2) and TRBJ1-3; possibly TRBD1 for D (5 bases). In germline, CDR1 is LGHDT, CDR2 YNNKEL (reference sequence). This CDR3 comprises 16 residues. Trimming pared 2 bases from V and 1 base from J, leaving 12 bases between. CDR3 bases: TGTGCCAGCAGCCAAAATCTTAGGGGATCTGGAAACACCATATATTTT. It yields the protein CASSQNLRGSGNTIYF.

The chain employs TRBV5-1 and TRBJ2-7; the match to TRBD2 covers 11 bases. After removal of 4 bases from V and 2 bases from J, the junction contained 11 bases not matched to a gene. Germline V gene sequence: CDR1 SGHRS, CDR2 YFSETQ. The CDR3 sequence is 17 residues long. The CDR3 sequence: CASSPTSGTLFTYEQYF. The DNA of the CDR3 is TGCGCCAGCAGCCCGACTAGCGGGACTTTATTCACCTACGAGCAGTACTTC.

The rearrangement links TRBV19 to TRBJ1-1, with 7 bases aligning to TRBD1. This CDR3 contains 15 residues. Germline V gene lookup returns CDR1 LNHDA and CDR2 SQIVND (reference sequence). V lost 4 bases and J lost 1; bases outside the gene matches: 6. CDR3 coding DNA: TGTGCCAGTAGTACGGGGGACAGTTGGAACACTGAAGCTTTCTTT. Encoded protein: CASSTGDSWNTEAFF.

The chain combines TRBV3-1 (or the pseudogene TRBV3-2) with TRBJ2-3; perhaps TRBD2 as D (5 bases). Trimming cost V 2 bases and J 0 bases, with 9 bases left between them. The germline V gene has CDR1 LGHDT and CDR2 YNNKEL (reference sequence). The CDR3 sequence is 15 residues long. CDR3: CASSQQAVSTDTQYF. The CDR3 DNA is TGTGCCAGCAGCCAACAAGCGGTTAGCACAGATACGCAGTATTTT.

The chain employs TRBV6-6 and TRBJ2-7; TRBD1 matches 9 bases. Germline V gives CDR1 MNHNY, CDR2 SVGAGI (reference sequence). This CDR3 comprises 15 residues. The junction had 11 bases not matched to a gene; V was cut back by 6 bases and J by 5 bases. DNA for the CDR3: TGTGCCAGCAGCTACCGGGACAGGGCGGTCCACGAGCAGTACTTC. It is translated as CASSYRDRAVHEQYF.

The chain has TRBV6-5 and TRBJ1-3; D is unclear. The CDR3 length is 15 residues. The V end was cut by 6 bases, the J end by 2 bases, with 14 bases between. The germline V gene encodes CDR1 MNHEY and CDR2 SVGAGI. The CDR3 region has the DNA TGTGCCAGCAGCCGAACTCAGGTAGCTGGAAACACCATATATTTT. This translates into CASSRTQVAGNTIYF.

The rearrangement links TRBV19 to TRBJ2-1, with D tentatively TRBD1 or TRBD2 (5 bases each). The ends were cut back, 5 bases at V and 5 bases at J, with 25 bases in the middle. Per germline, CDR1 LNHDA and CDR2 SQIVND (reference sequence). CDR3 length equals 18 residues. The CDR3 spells CASSVVGVGRLGDNEQFF. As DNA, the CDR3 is TGTGCCAGTAGTGTTGTGGGCGTCGGCAGACTGGGGGACAATGAGCAGTTCTTC.

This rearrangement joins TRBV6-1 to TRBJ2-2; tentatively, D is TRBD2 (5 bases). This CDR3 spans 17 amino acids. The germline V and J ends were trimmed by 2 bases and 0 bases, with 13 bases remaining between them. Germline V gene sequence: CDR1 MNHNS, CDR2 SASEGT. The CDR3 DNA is TGTGCCAGCAGTGAAATGAGGGCGGGCCCGAACACCGGGGAGCTGTTTTTT. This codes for CASSEMRAGPNTGELFF.

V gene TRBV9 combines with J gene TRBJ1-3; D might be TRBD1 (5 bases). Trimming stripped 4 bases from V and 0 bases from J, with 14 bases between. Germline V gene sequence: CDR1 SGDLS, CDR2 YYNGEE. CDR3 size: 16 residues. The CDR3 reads CASSPGGAPSGNTIYF. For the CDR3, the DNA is TGTGCCAGCAGCCCCGGCGGGGCTCCCTCTGGAAACACCATATATTTT.

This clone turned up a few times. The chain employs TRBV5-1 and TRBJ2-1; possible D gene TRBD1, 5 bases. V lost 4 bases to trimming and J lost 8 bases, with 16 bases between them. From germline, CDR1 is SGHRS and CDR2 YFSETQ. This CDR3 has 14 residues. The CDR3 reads CASSDFQGRDEQFF. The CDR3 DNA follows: TGCGCCAGCAGCGATTTCCAGGGAAGGGATGAGCAGTTCTTC.

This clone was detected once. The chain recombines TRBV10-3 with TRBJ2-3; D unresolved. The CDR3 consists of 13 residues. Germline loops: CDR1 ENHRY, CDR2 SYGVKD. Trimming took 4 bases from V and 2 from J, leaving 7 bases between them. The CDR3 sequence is CAISATITDTQYF. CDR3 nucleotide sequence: TGTGCCATCAGTGCTACCATCACAGATACGCAGTATTTT.

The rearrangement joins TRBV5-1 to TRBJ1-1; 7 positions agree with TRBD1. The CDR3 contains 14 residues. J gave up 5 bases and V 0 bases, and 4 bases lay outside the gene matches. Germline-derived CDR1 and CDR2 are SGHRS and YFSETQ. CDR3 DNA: TGCGCCAGCAGCTTGGGGCTACAGGGGACTGAAGCTTTCTTT. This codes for CASSLGLQGTEAFF.